This entry concerns a single TCR beta chain. Its antigen is not known. Peripheral blood came from all dose cohorts at three timepoints. Measured with immunoSEQ multiplex PCR; TCRdb has only the in-frame clones, and not every one. The table records some 69,000 clones, 80% to 85% of them present only once. This entry is derived from a study of OX40 agonist ivuxolimab in advanced cancers. Study outcomes and limitations: Relative to CD4+ cells, CD8+ T cells on average had more expanded clones. Undetermined was the antigen specificity of the expanded peripheral T cells.

The material sequenced was CD4+ or CD8+ T cells sorted from blood, taken in a trial of the OX40 agonist ivuxolimab. This TCR came from an adult with an advanced solid tumor such as melanoma, head and neck, liver or kidney cancer.

The CDR3 coding sequence is TGCAGCGTTCAGCGGGCCTCCAATCAGCCCCAGCATTTT. This gives the protein CSVQRASNQPQHF. The rearrangement uses TRBV29-1 and TRBJ1-5; D not resolved. This CDR3 comprises 13 residues. Germline CDR1 reads SQVTM; CDR2 reads ANQGSEA. V lost 5 bases and J lost 3, with 11 bases in between.